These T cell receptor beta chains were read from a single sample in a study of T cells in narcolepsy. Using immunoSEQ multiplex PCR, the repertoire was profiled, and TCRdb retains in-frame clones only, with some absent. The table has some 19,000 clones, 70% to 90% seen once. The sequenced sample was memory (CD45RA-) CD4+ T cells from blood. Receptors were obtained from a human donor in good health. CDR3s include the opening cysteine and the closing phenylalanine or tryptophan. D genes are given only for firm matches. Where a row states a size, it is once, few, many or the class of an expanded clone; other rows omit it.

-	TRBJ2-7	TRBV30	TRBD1	TGTGCCTGGAGTGTAGACAGGGAAGATCAGCAGTACTTC	CAWSVDREDQQYF
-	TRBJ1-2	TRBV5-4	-	TGTGCCAGCAGCACGGACACACGGAGCTACACCTTC	CASSTDTRSYTF
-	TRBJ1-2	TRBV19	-	TGTGCCAGTAGTATAGATCGTCTCTATGGCTACACCTTC	CASSIDRLYGYTF
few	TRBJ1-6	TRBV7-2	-	TGTGCCAGCAGCTTAGCGGGACAACTTAGTGTCTCACCCCTCCACTTT	CASSLAGQLSVSPLHF
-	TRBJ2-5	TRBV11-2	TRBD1	TGTGCCAGCAGCTCCCTGACAGGGGCCCAGTACTTC	CASSSLTGAQYF
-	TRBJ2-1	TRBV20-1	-	TGCAGTGCTGTATCATATGAGCAGTTCTTC	CSAVSYEQFF
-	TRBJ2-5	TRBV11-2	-	TGTGCCAGCAGCTCCGGGACTCTTCAAGAGACCCAGTACTTC	CASSSGTLQETQYF
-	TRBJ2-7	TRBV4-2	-	TGTGCCAGCAGCCAAGATCTTGGGGGGTACGAGCAGTACTTC	CASSQDLGGYEQYF
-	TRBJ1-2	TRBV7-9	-	TGTGCCAGCAGCTTAGCAGGTTGGGGGGACACCTTC	CASSLAGWGDTF
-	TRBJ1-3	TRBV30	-	TGTGCCTGGAGTGCCCCAAAAAACACCATATATTTT	CAWSAPKNTIYF
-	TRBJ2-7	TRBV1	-	TGCACCAGCAGCCAGGATACCGGGATTGGACAGGGTCCCTACGAGCAGTACTTC	CTSSQDTGIGQGPYEQYF